A single sample gave rise to the 9 T cell receptor beta chains below, sequenced in a study of T cell responses to AZD1222 COVID-19 vaccine. The assay was immunoSEQ multiplex PCR, and TCRdb's table has in-frame clones only and misses some. The table has some 150,000 clones, about 81% seen once. The input for sequencing was peripheral blood, taken on day 0 of MenACWY control vaccination. The receptors shown here come from an adult in good health.

This clone was detected only once. The rearrangement uses TRBV6-5 and TRBJ1-1; weak D call: TRBD1 (6 bases). Per the germline V gene, CDR1 is MNHEY and CDR2 is SVGAGI. The CDR3 totals 14 residues. Trimming took 2 bases from V and 5 from J, leaving 12 bases between them. The CDR3 DNA is TGTGCCAGCAGTTACCTGACAGGAGGGACTGAAGCTTTCTTT. As protein: CASSYLTGGTEAFF.

The chain couples TRBV20-1 to TRBJ1-1; perhaps TRBD1 as D (5 bases). The V gene's germline CDR1 is DFQATT and CDR2 SNEGSKA (reference sequence). CDR3 size: 10 residues. Trimming removed 5 bases from V and 9 bases from J, with 10 bases in between. The CDR3 spells CSAGGSQAFF. The CDR3, as DNA: TGCAGTGCTGGGGGGAGCCAAGCTTTCTTT.

This clone has more than one count but fewer than ten. Other DNA sequences in this sample translate to the same CDR3. The chain has TRBV6-5 and TRBJ2-2; D is unresolved. The CDR3 is 15 amino acids. Germline loops: CDR1 MNHEY, CDR2 SVGAGI. V shed 0 bases and J shed 0 bases, with 5 bases lying between them. The CDR3 here is CASSYSLPNTGELFF. CDR3 bases: TGTGCCAGCAGTTACTCCCTGCCGAACACCGGGGAGCTGTTTTTT.

The chain joins TRBV2 to TRBJ1-2; D might be TRBD1 (6 bases). CDR1 and CDR2 from the germline V gene are SNHLY and FYNNEI. The CDR3 totals 14 residues. Trimming stripped 7 bases from V and 0 bases from J, with 12 bases between. In DNA, the CDR3 is TGTGCCAGCACGCCGGACAGTTCTAACTATGGCTACACCTTC. This sequence encodes CASTPDSSNYGYTF.

The rearrangement links TRBV28 to TRBJ1-6, with D maybe TRBD1 (5 bases). V was trimmed by 10 bases and J by 0 bases, leaving 13 bases between them. Germline CDR1 is MDHEN and CDR2 is SYDVKM. The CDR3 totals 15 residues. Written as DNA, the CDR3 is TGTGCCACCACCAGGGAAAGCTCCTATAATTCACCCCTCCACTTT. Translating gives CATTRESSYNSPLHF.

The CDR3 spells CASSSKFYDVRDTEAFF. The CDR3 DNA sequence: TGTGCCAGCAGTTCAAAATTCTATGACGTTCGAGACACTGAAGCTTTCTTT. The V gene is TRBV28, the J gene TRBJ1-1; D remains unclear. The CDR3 is 17 amino acids. Trimming took 4 bases from V and 3 from J, leaving 21 bases between them. Germline values: CDR1 MDHEN, CDR2 SYDVKM. Supplemented by reference TRBV28 and TRBJ1-1, the full variable domain reads DVKVTQSSRYLVKRTGEKVFLECVQDMDHENMFWYRQDPGLGLRLIYFSYDVKMKEKGDIPEGYSVSREKKERFSLILESASTNQTSMYLCASSSKFYDVRDTEAFFGQGTRLTVV.

The chain has TRBV18 and TRBJ1-2, with D uncertain. Germline CDR1 KGHSH, CDR2 LQKENI. This CDR3 has 14 amino acids. V was shortened by 3 bases and J by 4 bases, with 12 bases between the two germline ends. CDR3 region: CASSPARATYGYTF. For the CDR3, the DNA is TGTGCCAGCTCACCGGCTCGAGCCACCTATGGCTACACCTTC.

The gene calls are TRBV30 and TRBJ1-1, with TRBD1 as a possible D gene (5 bases). V lost 1 base and J lost 7, with 16 bases in between. This CDR3 has 14 residues. Germline V gene lookup returns CDR1 GTSNPN and CDR2 SVGIG (reference sequence). CDR3 nucleotides: TGTGCCTGGAGTGGGGGATTAAATGGGGGTGAAGCTTTCTTT. Its protein is CAWSGGLNGGEAFF. Full variable domain (remainder filled in from reference TRBV30 and TRBJ1-1): SQTIHQWPATLVQPVGSPLSLECTVEGTSNPNLYWYRQAAGRGLQLLFYSVGIGQISSEVPQNLSASRPQDRQFILSSKKLLLSDSGFYLCAWSGGLNGGEAFFGQGTRLTVV.

The chain links TRBV19 to TRBJ1-2; D is perhaps TRBD1 (6 bases). With 8 bases removed from V and 8 bases from J, the gap between germline ends came to 12 bases. Germline values: CDR1 LNHDA, CDR2 SQIVND (reference sequence). This CDR3 comprises 11 residues. The CDR3 DNA follows: TGTGCCAGTCGGACGGGGGCGGGCTACACCTTC. Amino acid sequence: CASRTGAGYTF.